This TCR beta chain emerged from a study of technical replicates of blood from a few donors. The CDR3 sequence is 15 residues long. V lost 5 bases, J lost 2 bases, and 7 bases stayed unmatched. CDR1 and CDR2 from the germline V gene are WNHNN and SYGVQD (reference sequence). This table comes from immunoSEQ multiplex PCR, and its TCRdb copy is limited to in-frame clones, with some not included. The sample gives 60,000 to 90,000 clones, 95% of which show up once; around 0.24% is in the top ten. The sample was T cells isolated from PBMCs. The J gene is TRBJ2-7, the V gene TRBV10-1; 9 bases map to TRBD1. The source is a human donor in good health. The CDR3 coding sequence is TGCGCCAGCAGTCAGAGGACAGGGGCAACCTACGAGCAGTACTTC. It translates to CASSQRTGATYEQYF.